A single sample is the source of the 18 T cell receptor beta chains below, sequenced in a study of shared clonotypes between healthy human individuals. Here immunoSEQ multiplex PCR was the method, and the copy in TCRdb shows in-frame clones only, minus some. The table has approximately 1.4 million clones, 95% to 99% seen once. Sequenced material: naive CD4+ T cells sorted from blood. Subset noted: CD45RA+ positively selected. These receptors were obtained from a man aged 25-45 years in good health.

This rearrangement joins TRBV6-6 to TRBJ2-7; 9 nucleotides align to TRBD1. The trim removed 6 bases at V and 7 bases at J, leaving 13 bases unmatched. Looked up from germline, CDR1 is MNHNY and CDR2 is SVGAGI (reference sequence). The CDR3 loop spans 15 amino acids. CDR3 region: CASSLTGQGLQEQYF. The DNA of the CDR3 is TGTGCCAGCAGCCTAACGGGACAGGGTCTTCAAGAGCAGTACTTC.

In its sample, this clone was seen once. The V and J genes are TRBV27 and TRBJ2-1; D ambiguous. Germline V gene data show CDR1 as MNHEY and CDR2 as SMNVEV (reference sequence). The ends were cut back, 2 bases at V and 12 bases at J, with 14 bases in the middle. This CDR3 comprises 13 residues. CDR3 sequence (DNA): TGTGCCAGCAGTTTACGGCTCGGAATTCGGCAGTTCTTC. Translating gives CASSLRLGIRQFF.

As for this clone: The same CDR3 can be traced to other DNA sequences in this sample. The genes are TRBV28 and TRBJ1-5; D might be TRBD1 (5 bases). In germline, CDR1 is MDHEN, CDR2 SYDVKM. V dropped 2 bases and J dropped 3 bases, with 8 bases sitting between them. The CDR3 has 14 amino acids. The CDR3: CASSLTGSNQPQHF. The CDR3, as DNA: TGTGCCAGCAGTTTAACAGGCTCCAATCAGCCCCAGCATTTT.

This clone was counted a single time. CDR3 loop: CASRDRQDQAFF. The DNA of the CDR3 is TGTGCCAGCAGGGATCGACAGGACCAAGCTTTCTTT. V gene TRBV6-6 combines with J gene TRBJ1-1; possible D gene TRBD1, 6 bases. V was clipped by 6 bases and J by 9 bases, with 14 bases between them. Germline CDR1 reads MNHNY; CDR2 reads SVGAGI (reference sequence). There are 12 residues in the CDR3.

V is TRBV7-2 and J is TRBJ2-3, with D possibly called TRBD1 or TRBD2 (5 bases each). Per the germline V gene, CDR1 is SGHTA and CDR2 is FQGNSA. Trimming took 0 bases from V and 6 from J, leaving 28 bases between them. The CDR3 consists of 20 residues. Written as DNA, the CDR3 is TGTGCCAGCAGCTTAGCGCGGTTCTTGGGACCACGGGTTATAGGGGATACGCAGTATTTT. Protein sequence: CASSLARFLGPRVIGDTQYF.

The chain is built from TRBV2 and TRBJ2-5; 8 bases are shared with TRBD1. V gave up 4 bases and J gave up 2 bases; unmatched junction bases: 3. This CDR3 is 14 amino acids long. Germline CDR1 and CDR2: SNHLY and FYNNEI. The CDR3 loop reads CASSVQGDQETQYF. The CDR3 DNA is TGTGCCAGCAGTGTACAGGGGGATCAAGAGACCCAGTACTTC.

The rearrangement joins TRBV11-3 to TRBJ2-1, with unresolved D. V was pared by 0 bases and J by 0 bases, with 12 bases between. The CDR3 runs 17 residues. Per germline, CDR1 SGHNT and CDR2 YENEEA. The CDR3 region has the DNA TGTGCCAGCAGCTTAGAAAGCACTACCGACTCCTACAATGAGCAGTTCTTC. Its protein product is CASSLESTTDSYNEQFF.

CDR3 in DNA: TGCGCCAGCAGCTTAGGACAGGGGGCCCATGAAGCTTTCTTT. Translating gives CASSLGQGAHEAFF. The chain links TRBV5-1 to TRBJ1-1; TRBD1 aligns across 11 bases. V was clipped by 2 bases and J by 7 bases; unmatched bases: 4. CDR3 size: 14 residues. Germline values: CDR1 SGHRS, CDR2 YFSETQ.

This clone was recorded only once. The J gene is TRBJ1-5, the V gene TRBV5-5; TRBD1 agrees at 7 bases. In germline, CDR1 is SGHKS, CDR2 YYEKEE (reference sequence). The CDR3 sequence is 15 residues long. Germline trimming cut 0 bases from V and 6 bases from J; bases unmatched to any gene: 6. The CDR3: CASSLVQGQVQPQHF. The CDR3 coding sequence is TGTGCCAGCAGCTTGGTACAGGGGCAAGTTCAGCCCCAGCATTTT.

This clone has a handful of counts. The V gene is TRBV10-3, the J gene TRBJ2-7; the D is unclear. Germline V gene data show CDR1 as ENHRY and CDR2 as SYGVKD. The V and J ends lost 3 bases and 2 bases respectively, with 8 bases between them. This CDR3 is 13 amino acids long. This chain's CDR3 is CAISEGGPYEQYF. The CDR3 DNA is TGTGCCATCAGTGAAGGCGGACCCTACGAGCAGTACTTC.

The chain carries TRBV5-4 and TRBJ2-1; D uncertain. Germline CDR1 is SGHNT and CDR2 is YYREEE (reference sequence). Between the trimmed V and J ends, which lost 4 bases and 10 bases, there was a span of 21 bases. The CDR3 has 15 amino acids. The CDR3 protein is CASSPRRQQGVEQFF. The CDR3 bases are TGTGCCAGCAGCCCAAGAAGGCAGCAAGGAGTGGAGCAGTTCTTC.

This clone was seen a single time. This rearrangement joins TRBV18 to TRBJ1-2, with 8 nucleotides matching TRBD1. Germline CDR1 KGHSH, CDR2 LQKENI. The V gene end was trimmed by 3 bases and the J gene end by 4 bases; junction bases not matched to a gene: 4. CDR3 size: 14 residues. The CDR3 protein is CASSPRTGFYGYTF. CDR3 coding DNA: TGTGCCAGCTCACCGAGGACAGGGTTCTATGGCTACACCTTC.

In this sample, this clone turned up once. The chain carries TRBV2 and TRBJ1-5, with 12 positions matching TRBD1. With 4 bases clipped from V and 8 bases from J, the junction kept 12 bases outside the gene matches. Germline V lookup: CDR1 SNHLY, CDR2 FYNNEI. The CDR3 is 17 residues long. CDR3 in amino acids: CASSGVWGQGAREPQHF. The CDR3 region has the DNA TGTGCCAGCAGTGGAGTGTGGGGACAGGGGGCCCGGGAGCCCCAGCATTTT.

V usage is TRBV28 and J usage is TRBJ1-5, with 8 bases that match TRBD1. Germline V gene lookup returns CDR1 MDHEN and CDR2 SYDVKM. The CDR3 runs to 15 residues. The junction had 5 bases not matched to a gene; V was cut back by 5 bases and J by 2 bases. This chain's CDR3 is CASSIGQGGNQPQHF. The CDR3 region has the DNA TGTGCCAGCAGTATCGGACAGGGTGGCAATCAGCCCCAGCATTTT.

The chain uses TRBV6-5 and TRBJ2-1; D is ambiguous. This CDR3 is 14 amino acids long. Germline V gene data show CDR1 as MNHEY and CDR2 as SVGAGI. V was shortened by 0 bases and J by 7 bases, with 10 bases between the two germline ends. Here the CDR3 reads CASSYSNAANEQFF. The DNA of the CDR3 is TGTGCCAGCAGTTACTCGAACGCGGCGAATGAGCAGTTCTTC.

The chain has TRBV4-1 and TRBJ2-1, with 9 nucleotides matching TRBD2. In germline, CDR1 is MGHRA, CDR2 YSYEKL. CDR3 length equals 13 residues. With 3 bases clipped from V and 9 bases from J, the junction kept 3 bases outside the gene matches. CDR3 coding DNA: TGCGCCAGCAGCCAGGAGACTAGCGGTGAGCAGTTCTTC. Translated, it gives CASSQETSGEQFF.

In regard to this clone: The same CDR3 is also encoded by other DNA sequences in this sample. The rearrangement uses TRBV5-1 and TRBJ2-7; D not resolved. This CDR3 contains 12 residues. The germline V gene has CDR1 SGHRS and CDR2 YFSETQ. The germline V and J ends were trimmed by 4 bases and 3 bases, with 8 bases remaining between them. The CDR3 reads CASSPTDYEQYF. As DNA, the CDR3 is TGCGCCAGCAGCCCCACAGACTACGAGCAGTACTTC.

The rearrangement links TRBV6-1 to TRBJ2-1; 11 nucleotides line up with TRBD2. After removal of 6 bases from V and 7 bases from J, the junction contained 2 bases not matched to a gene. The CDR3 extends over 13 amino acids. Germline values: CDR1 MNHNS, CDR2 SASEGT. Here the CDR3 reads CASRGTSGNEQFF. The CDR3 DNA reads as TGTGCCAGCAGAGGGACTAGCGGTAATGAGCAGTTCTTC.